This T cell receptor (beta chain) stems from a study of blood T cell repertoires in COVID-19 (dated by TCRdb to 2020 to 2022). For the study in its entirety: Samples covering the acute and convalescent phases of COVID-19 were provided by collaborators in the United States, Italy and Spain. Samples were obtained from the ongoing ImmuneRACE study (first 160 participants) and from 1,200 or so subjects provided by 6 global collaborators. Where HLA class I and class II types were available, the types were taken from metadata supplied by the sample provider, not from assay-based typing. The repertoires were made available in a free public database intended to serve as a resource for research on the immune response to SARS-CoV-2. The prospective study material was composed of cDNA or gDNA derived from T cells, B-cell-depleted T cells, or PBMCs. A de-identified subject ID, COVID-19 status, age in years and sex were almost always included in the sample metadata. Subjects who had been exposed to COVID-19, were actively infected with it, or had recovered from it provided the deeply sampled blood TCRbeta repertoires that made up the dataset.

Another Seattle source contributed samples from volunteer blood donors who had recovered from COVID-19. The collaborating institutions used their own protocols to collect whole blood in K2EDTA tubes. For TCRbeta analysis, collaborators shipped samples in one of three forms: frozen whole blood, isolated PBMCs, or DNA extracted from either of those sample types. TCRbeta CDR3 regions were amplified from genomic DNA by means of the immunoSEQ Assay, a bias-controlled multiplex PCR. In the paper's pipeline: The number of nucleated cells in each sample was estimated from the amplification of reference gene primers within the assay. To quantify the absolute abundance of each unique TCRbeta CDR3 rearrangement, sequence reads were collapsed and filtered. For each sample, productive Simpson clonality was calculated by taking the square root of Simpson's diversity index across productive rearrangements. This is the immuneACCESS table as TCRdb keeps it, with only in-frame sequences that have V and J called. A part of the clones is gone; compared with another copy, unresolved V genes explain less than half, and the rest is unexplained. The V and J calls and clone size come from that table; D and trimming were worked out from the DNA. For this sample the table gives 200,000 to 250,000 clones, of which 80% to 90% were detected only once. The ten largest make up over 2.5% of the sample.

CDR1 and CDR2 were assigned from the germline V gene as MNHEY and SVGAGI. Trimmed from V: 5 bases; trimmed from J: 1 base; junction bases lacking a gene match: 5. Taken from cysteine to phenylalanine, the CDR3 has 14 residues. Of all the DNA, just the CDR3 is kept, 42 bases in frame from base 1. With respect to this clone: This clone's antigen is unknown. Base qualities were left out, and no much larger clone turns up one base away.

Overall results and qualifications from the work: Clinical and demographic metadata were provided uncurated, with the amount varying by source and participant.

Sequencing was done on a sample of peripheral blood. The clonotype originates from a man aged 50-60 years who had recovered from COVID-19. The chain is assembled from TRBV6-5 and TRBJ2-7, with 7 junctional bases fitting TRBD1. For the CDR3, the sequence is CASSQTGFSYEQYF. In nucleotides, the sequence is TGTGCCAGCAGTCAGACAGGGTTTTCCTACGAGCAGTACTTC.